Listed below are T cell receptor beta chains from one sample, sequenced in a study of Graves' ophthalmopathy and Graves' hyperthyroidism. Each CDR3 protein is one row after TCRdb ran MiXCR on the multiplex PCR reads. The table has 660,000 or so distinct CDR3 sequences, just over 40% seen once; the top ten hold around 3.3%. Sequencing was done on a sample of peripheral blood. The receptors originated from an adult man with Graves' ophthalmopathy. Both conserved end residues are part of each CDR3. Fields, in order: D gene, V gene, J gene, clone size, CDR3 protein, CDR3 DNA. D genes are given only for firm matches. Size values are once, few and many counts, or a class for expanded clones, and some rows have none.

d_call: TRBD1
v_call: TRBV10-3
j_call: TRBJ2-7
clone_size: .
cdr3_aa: CAWSTGAGSYEQYF
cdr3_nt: TGTGCCTGGAGCACAGGGGCAGGGTCCTACGAGCAGTACTTC

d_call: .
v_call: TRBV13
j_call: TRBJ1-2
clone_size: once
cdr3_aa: CASSLGVDSKRSYGYTF
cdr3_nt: TGTGCCAGCAGCTTAGGGGTTGACAGTAAAAGATCCTATGGCTACACCTTC

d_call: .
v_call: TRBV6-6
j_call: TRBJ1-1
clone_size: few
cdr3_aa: CASSYGGRKNTEAFF
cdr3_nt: TGTGCCAGCAGTTACGGAGGCCGAAAGAACACTGAAGCTTTCTTT

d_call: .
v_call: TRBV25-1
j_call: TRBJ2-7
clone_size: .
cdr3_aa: CASGEPPTYEQYF
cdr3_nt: TGTGCCAGCGGTGAACCGCCGACATACGAGCAGTACTTC

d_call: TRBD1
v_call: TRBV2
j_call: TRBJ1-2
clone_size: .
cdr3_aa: CASSLGQGAFNYGYTF
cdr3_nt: TGTGCCAGCAGCCTGGGACAGGGGGCGTTTAACTATGGCTACACCTTC

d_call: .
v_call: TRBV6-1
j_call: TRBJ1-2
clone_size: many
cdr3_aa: CASSEALRKIGYTF
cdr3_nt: TGTGCCAGCAGTGAAGCGCTTCGGAAGATTGGCTACACCTTC

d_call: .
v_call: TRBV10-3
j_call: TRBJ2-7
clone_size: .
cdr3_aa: CAISGGGLYEQYF
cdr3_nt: TGTGCCATCAGCGGTGGGGGATTGTACGAGCAGTACTTC

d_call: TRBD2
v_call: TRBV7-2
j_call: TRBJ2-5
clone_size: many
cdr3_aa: CASIRRGGAGQETQYF
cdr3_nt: TGTGCCAGCATCCGCCGCGGGGGGGCCGGACAAGAGACCCAGTACTTC

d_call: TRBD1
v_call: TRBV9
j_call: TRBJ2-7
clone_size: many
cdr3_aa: CASSSTGGLYEQYF
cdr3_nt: TGTGCCAGCAGCTCGACAGGGGGGCTGTACGAGCAGTACTTC

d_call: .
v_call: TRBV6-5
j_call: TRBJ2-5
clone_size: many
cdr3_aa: CASRPYREETQYF
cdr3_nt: TGTGCCAGCAGGCCCTACAGGGAAGAGACCCAGTACTTC

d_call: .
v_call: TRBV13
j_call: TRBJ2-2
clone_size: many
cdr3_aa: CASSLAPGYGELFF
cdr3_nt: TGTGCCAGCAGCTTAGCCCCAGGTTACGGGGAGCTGTTTTTT

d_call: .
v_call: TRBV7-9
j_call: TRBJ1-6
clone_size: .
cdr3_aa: CASSLDSLRSPLHF
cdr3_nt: TGTGCCAGCAGCTTAGACTCGTTGAGGTCACCCCTCCACTTT

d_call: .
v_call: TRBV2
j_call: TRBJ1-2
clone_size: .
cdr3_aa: CASSLTAGSVGYGYTF
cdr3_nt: TGTGCCAGCAGTCTAACCGCAGGGTCAGTAGGCTATGGCTACACCTTC

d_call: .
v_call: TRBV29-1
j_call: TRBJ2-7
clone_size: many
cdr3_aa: CSVEVRGTIEQYF
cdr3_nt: TGCAGCGTTGAGGTCAGGGGGACTATCGAGCAGTACTTC

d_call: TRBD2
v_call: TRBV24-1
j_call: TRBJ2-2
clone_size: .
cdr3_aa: CATSDLLGRESSGELFF
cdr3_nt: TGTGCCACCAGTGATCTCCTGGGGCGGGAGTCTTCCGGGGAGCTGTTTTTT

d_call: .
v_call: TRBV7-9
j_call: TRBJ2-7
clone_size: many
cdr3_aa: CASSSAPGVAYF
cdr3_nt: TGTGCCAGCAGCTCCGCCCCTGGGGTTGCGTACTTC

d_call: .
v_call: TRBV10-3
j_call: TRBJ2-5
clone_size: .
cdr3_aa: CAISATVSNQPQYF
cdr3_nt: TGTGCCATCAGTGCGACAGTAAGCAATCAGCCCCAGTACTTC

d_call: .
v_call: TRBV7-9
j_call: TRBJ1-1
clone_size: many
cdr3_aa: CASSLSHREEGEAFF
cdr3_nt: TGTGCCAGCAGCTTATCCCACAGGGAGGAGGGTGAAGCTTTCTTT

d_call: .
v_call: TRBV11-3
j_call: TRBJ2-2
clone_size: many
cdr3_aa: CASSPVGAGELFF
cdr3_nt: TGTGCCAGCAGCCCCGTGGGGGCCGGGGAGCTGTTTTTT

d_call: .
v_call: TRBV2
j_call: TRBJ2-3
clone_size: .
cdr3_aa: CASSAEAGYDTQYF
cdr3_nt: TGTGCCAGCAGCGCGGAGGCGGGATACGATACGCAGTATTTT

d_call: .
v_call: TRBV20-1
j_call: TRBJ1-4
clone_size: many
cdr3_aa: CSASEGLEKLFF
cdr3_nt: TGCAGTGCTAGTGAGGGCTTGGAAAAACTGTTTTTT

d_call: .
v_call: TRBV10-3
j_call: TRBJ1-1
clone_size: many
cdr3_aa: CAISERGDQTEAFF
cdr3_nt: TGTGCCATCAGTGAAAGGGGAGACCAGACTGAAGCTTTCTTT

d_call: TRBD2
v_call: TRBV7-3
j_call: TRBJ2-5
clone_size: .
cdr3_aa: CASSSPGLATSRETQYF
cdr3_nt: TGTGCCAGCAGCAGCCCCGGACTAGCGACCTCCAGGGAGACCCAGTACTTC

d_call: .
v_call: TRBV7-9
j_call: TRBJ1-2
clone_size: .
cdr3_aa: CASSEDPGRHGYTF
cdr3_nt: TGTGCCAGCAGTGAAGACCCGGGGAGGCATGGCTACACCTTC

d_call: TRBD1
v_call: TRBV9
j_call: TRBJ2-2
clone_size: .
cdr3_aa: CASSVGQVGTGELFF
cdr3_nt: TGTGCCAGCAGCGTGGGACAGGTTGGGACCGGGGAGCTGTTTTTT

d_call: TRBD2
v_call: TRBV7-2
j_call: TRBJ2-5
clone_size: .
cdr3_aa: CASSYLAGRETQYF
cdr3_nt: TGTGCCAGCAGCTACCTAGCGGGGCGTGAGACCCAGTACTTC

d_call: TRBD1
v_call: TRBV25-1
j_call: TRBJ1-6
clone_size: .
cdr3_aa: CASRLGQANSPLHF
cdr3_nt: TGTGCCAGCAGACTTGGACAGGCAAATTCACCCCTCCACTTT

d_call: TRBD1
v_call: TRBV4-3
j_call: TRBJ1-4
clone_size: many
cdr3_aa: CASSQGQGEEKLFF
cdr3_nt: TGCGCCAGCAGCCAGGGACAGGGCGAAGAAAAACTGTTTTTT

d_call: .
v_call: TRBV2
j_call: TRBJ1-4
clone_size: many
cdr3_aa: CASKGTEKLFF
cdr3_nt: TGTGCCAGCAAGGGTACTGAAAAACTGTTTTTT

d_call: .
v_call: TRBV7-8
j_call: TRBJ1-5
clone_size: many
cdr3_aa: CASSLDRFGNQPQHF
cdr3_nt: TGTGCCAGCAGCTTAGACAGGTTTGGCAATCAGCCCCAGCATTTT

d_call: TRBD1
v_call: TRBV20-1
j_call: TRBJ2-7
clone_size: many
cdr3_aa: CSAGRQGITYEQYF
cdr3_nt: TGCAGTGCTGGTCGACAGGGGATCACCTACGAGCAGTATTTC

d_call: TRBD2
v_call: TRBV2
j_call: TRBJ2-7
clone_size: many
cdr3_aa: CASTVPGGRYEQYF
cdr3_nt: TGTGCCAGCACCGTTCCGGGGGGAAGGTACGAGCAGTACTTC

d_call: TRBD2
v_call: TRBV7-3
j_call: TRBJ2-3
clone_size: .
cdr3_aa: CASSATSGSTDTQYF
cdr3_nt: TGTGCCAGCAGCGCCACTAGCGGGAGCACAGATACGCAGTATTTT

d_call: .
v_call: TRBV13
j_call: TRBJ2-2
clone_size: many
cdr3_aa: CASSLAVFTGELFF
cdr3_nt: TGTGCCAGCAGCTTGGCCGTTTTCACCGGGGAGCTGTTTTTT

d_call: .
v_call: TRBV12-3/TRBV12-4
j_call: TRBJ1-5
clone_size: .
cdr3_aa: CASSYELNRAANRPQHF
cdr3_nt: TGTGCCAGCAGTTACGAGCTTAACAGGGCGGCTAATCGGCCCCAGCATTTT

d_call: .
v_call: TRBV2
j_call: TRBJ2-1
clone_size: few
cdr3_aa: CASSRNEQFF
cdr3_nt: TGTGCCAGCAGTCGTAATGAGCAGTTCTTC

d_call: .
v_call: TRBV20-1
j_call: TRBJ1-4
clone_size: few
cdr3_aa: CSALATNEKLFF
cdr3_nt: TGCAGTGCATTGGCAACTAATGAAAAACTGTTTTTT

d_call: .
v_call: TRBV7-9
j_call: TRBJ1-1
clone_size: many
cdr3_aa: CASSRWAGRRVTEAFF
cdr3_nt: TGTGCCAGCAGCCGCTGGGCAGGGAGGAGGGTCACTGAAGCTTTCTTT

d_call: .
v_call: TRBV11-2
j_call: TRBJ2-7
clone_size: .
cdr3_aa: CASSSQDRNFYEQYF
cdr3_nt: TGTGCCAGCAGCTCCCAGGACAGAAATTTCTACGAGCAGTACTTC

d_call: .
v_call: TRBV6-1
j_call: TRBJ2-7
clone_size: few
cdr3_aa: CASSYGRGPYEQYF
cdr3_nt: TGTGCCAGCAGTTACGGGCGGGGGCCCTACGAGCAGTACTTC

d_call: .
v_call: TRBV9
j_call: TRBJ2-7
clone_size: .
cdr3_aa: CVSSALPTESSYEQYF
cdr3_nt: TGTGTCAGCAGCGCCTTGCCGACTGAGAGCTCCTACGAGCAGTACTTC

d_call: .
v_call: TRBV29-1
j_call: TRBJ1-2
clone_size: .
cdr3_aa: CSSEDIFPGYTF
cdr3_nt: TGCAGCAGTGAAGACATATTCCCCGGCTACACCTTC

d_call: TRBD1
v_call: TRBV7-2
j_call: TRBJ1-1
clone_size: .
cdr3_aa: CASSTLGQGTEAFF
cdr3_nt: TGTGCCAGCAGCACACTAGGACAGGGCACTGAAGCTTTCTTT

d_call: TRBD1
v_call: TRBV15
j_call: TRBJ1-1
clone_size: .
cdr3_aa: CATSNSDRGGENTEAFF
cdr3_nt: TGTGCCACCAGCAACTCTGACAGGGGAGGAGAGAACACTGAAGCTTTCTTT

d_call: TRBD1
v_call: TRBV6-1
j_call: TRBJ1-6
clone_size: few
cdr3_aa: CASRDRGFYNSPLHF
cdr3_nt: TGTGCCAGCAGGGACAGGGGGTTCTATAATTCACCCCTCCACTTT

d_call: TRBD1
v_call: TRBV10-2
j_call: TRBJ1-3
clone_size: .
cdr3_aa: CASRPTGGVQDTIYF
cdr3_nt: TGTGCCAGCAGGCCGACAGGGGGAGTCCAAGACACCATATATTTT

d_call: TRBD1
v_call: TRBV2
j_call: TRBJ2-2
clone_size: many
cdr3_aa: CASSLTGPTGELFF
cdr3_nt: TGTGCCAGCTCCTTGACAGGGCCGACCGGGGAGCTGTTTTTT

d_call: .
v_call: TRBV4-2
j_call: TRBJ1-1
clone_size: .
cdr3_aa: CTSSPRGLNTEAFF
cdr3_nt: TGTACCAGCAGCCCCCGGGGGTTGAACACTGAAGCTTTCTTT

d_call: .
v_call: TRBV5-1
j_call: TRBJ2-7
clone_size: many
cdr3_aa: CASSLQTGSSYEQYF
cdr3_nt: TGCGCCAGCAGCTTGCAGACAGGAAGCTCCTACGAGCAGTACTTC